This note documents a single TCR beta chain sequence. These data belong to a study of blood T cell repertoires in COVID-19. Original data processing: It was from reference gene primer amplification that nucleated cell counts were estimated. Profiled with immunoSEQ multiplex PCR; TCRdb holds only in-frame clones, not every one. V and J calls and clone size are given by that table; D and trimming were obtained from the DNA. The sample lists 140,000 to 150,000 clones; roughly nine tenths were seen once. Sequences were obtained from peripheral blood. This receptor was obtained from a man aged 18 to 35 with COVID-19, enrolled during active disease.

For the CDR3, the DNA is TGTGCCAGCAGCTTACTAGCGGGAGTTACAGGCGAGCAGTACTTC. Translated: CASSLLAGVTGEQYF. The J gene is TRBJ2-7, the V gene TRBV7-9, with 10 bases fitting TRBD2. The CDR3 is 15 residues long. J gave up 6 bases and V 2 bases, and 7 bases lay outside the gene matches. Germline CDR1 SEHNR, CDR2 FQNEAQ (reference sequence).